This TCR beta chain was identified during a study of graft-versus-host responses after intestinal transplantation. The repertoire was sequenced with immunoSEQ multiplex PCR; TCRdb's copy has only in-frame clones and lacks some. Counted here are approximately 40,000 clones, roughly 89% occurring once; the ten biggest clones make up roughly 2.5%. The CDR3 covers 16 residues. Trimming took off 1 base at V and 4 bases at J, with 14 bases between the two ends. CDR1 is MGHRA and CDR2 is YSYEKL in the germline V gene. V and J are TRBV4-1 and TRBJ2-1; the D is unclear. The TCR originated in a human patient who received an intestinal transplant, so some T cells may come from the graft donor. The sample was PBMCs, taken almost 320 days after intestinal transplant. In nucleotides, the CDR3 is TGCGCCAGCAGCCAAGCACTTCTAGGGCTTTACAATGAGCAGTTCTTC. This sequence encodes CASSQALLGLYNEQFF.